This T cell receptor beta chain stems from a study of blood T cell repertoires in COVID-19. Study background: Acute and convalescent COVID-19 specimens originated in the United States, Italy and Spain.

Germline CDR1 is MNHEY and CDR2 is SVGAGI. This CDR3 has 12 residues. V was shortened by 5 bases and J by 4 bases, with 8 bases between the two germline ends. Sequenced by immunoSEQ multiplex PCR; TCRdb stores in-frame clones only, minus some. The table lists some 110,000 clones, roughly 81% of them singletons, with 1.1% to 1.5% in the top ten. The sequence was collected from a man aged 35-49 years with acute or convalescent COVID-19. V gene TRBV6-5 combines with J gene TRBJ1-2; D is unclear. Material for sequencing was peripheral blood. The CDR3 coding sequence is TGTGCCAGCAGTATCGGTCCCTATGGCTACACCTTC. This codes for CASSIGPYGYTF.